Below are 32 T cell receptor beta chains sequenced from a single sample in a study of metastatic and nonmetastatic thyroid tumors. Every patient was untreated before thyroid surgery. TCRdb reanalyzed the PCR reads with MiXCR. This sample has 30,000 to 40,000 clones, with about 15% found just once. Sequencing input: blood. The receptors come from a female donor with papillary thyroid cancer or a benign thyroid nodule (not recorded which). Some clones in this sample may be carry-over from other donors' samples.

This clone has at least ten counts. The chain employs TRBV14 and TRBJ2-7, with 8 nucleotides matching TRBD2. Germline CDR1 reads SGHDN; CDR2 reads FVKESK. CDR3 size: 12 residues. J lost 5 bases, V lost 4 bases, and 1 base had no gene match. For the CDR3, the DNA is TGTGCCAGCAGCCCGGGAGGGAACGAGCAGTACTTC. Amino acid sequence: CASSPGGNEQYF.

Concerning this clone: A junction end diverges from the germline sequence, so it may reflect a read error. J is TRBJ1-1 and V is TRBV6-1; D remains ambiguous. Germline CDR1 is MNHNS and CDR2 is SASEGT. CDR3 length: 14 amino acids. The CDR3 sequence is CASRSGISNNEPFF. For the CDR3, the DNA is TGTGCCAGCAGATCGGGGATCTCAAACAATGAACCTTTCTTT.

This clone occurred a few times. The chain combines TRBV30 with TRBJ1-1; D might be TRBD1 (6 bases). There are 13 residues in the CDR3. With 6 bases removed from V and 1 base from J, the gap between germline ends came to 12 bases. Germline-derived CDR1 and CDR2 are GTSNPN and SVGIG (reference sequence). The DNA for the CDR3 is TGTGCCTGCCGAGGACAGCCGAACACTGAAGCTTTCTTT. Amino acid sequence: CACRGQPNTEAFF.

This clone is judged medium-sized. J is TRBJ2-7 and V is TRBV7-2; TRBD2 might be the D (5 bases). This CDR3 has 14 amino acids. The germline V gene encodes CDR1 SGHTA and CDR2 FQGNSA. V dropped 1 base and J dropped 5 bases, with 12 bases sitting between them. This chain's CDR3 is CASSLGPGSDEQYF. The CDR3 DNA reads TGTGCCAGCAGCTTAGGCCCGGGGTCGGACGAGCAGTACTTC. The full variable domain, with the rest looked up from reference TRBV7-2 and TRBJ2-7, is GAGVSQSPSNKVTEKGKDVELRCDPISGHTALYWYRQSLGQGLEFLIYFQGNSAPDKSGLPSDRFSAERTGGSVSTLTIQRTQQEDSAVYLCASSLGPGSDEQYFGPGTRLTVT.

This clone was seen repeatedly, ten times or more. The chain joins TRBV28 to TRBJ1-5; 10 nucleotides agree with TRBD1. The CDR3 is 13 amino acids. Germline CDR1 is MDHEN and CDR2 is SYDVKM. The trim removed 6 bases at V and 9 bases at J, leaving 5 bases unmatched. This chain's CDR3 is CASRTTGGRPQHF. In DNA, the CDR3 is TGTGCCAGCAGAACGACAGGGGGCAGGCCCCAGCATTTT.

This chain uses TRBV7-8 with TRBJ2-1; the D gene is possibly TRBD2 (6 bases). Looked up from germline, CDR1 is SGHVS and CDR2 is FQNEAQ. The V end was cut by 2 bases, the J end by 9 bases, with 14 bases between. This CDR3 has 14 amino acids. The CDR3 coding sequence is TGTGCCAGCAGCTTAACTAGCTGGAGTTGTGAGCAGTTCTTC. It codes for CASSLTSWSCEQFF.

This clone appeared many times. This chain links TRBV11-2 with TRBJ2-7; unclear D gene. Germline V gene data show CDR1 as SGHAT and CDR2 as FQNNGV. This CDR3 contains 15 residues. With 0 bases removed from V and 0 bases from J, the gap between germline ends came to 9 bases. The CDR3 spells CASSLDLLSSYEQYF. The CDR3 nucleotides read TGTGCCAGCAGCTTAGATCTACTCTCCTCCTACGAGCAGTACTTC.

The CDR3 nucleotides are TGTGCCAGCAGCTTAAACCCGACAGCTTACGAGCAGTACTTC. Protein: CASSLNPTAYEQYF. V and J are TRBV11-2 and TRBJ2-7; D is possibly TRBD1 (5 bases). V was trimmed by 2 bases and J by 4 bases, leaving 12 bases between them. Germline V lookup: CDR1 SGHAT, CDR2 FQNNGV. The CDR3 has 14 amino acids.

This clone was detected ten times or more. The V and J genes are TRBV10-3 and TRBJ1-1; the D is unclear. Trimming shortened V by 10 bases and J by 1 base, and 16 bases separated the two germline ends. CDR3 length: 14 amino acids. Germline V gives CDR1 ENHRY, CDR2 SYGVKD. CDR3 bases: TGTGCCACCGGCCCCGGACGGGAGAACACTGAAGCTTTCTTT. This translates into CATGPGRENTEAFF.

This clone was detected ten times or more. Other DNA sequences in this specimen translate into the identical CDR3. This rearrangement joins TRBV19 to TRBJ1-2; D gene ambiguous. CDR1 and CDR2 (germline): LNHDA, SQIVND (reference sequence). CDR3 size: 16 residues. Trimming removed 6 bases from V and 1 base from J, with 18 bases in between. The CDR3 coding sequence is TGTGCCAGTAGCTTCGGGGTCAGGAATAATAACTATGGCTACACCTTC. Translating gives CASSFGVRNNNYGYTF.

The gene calls are TRBV20-1 and TRBJ2-1; 7 bases match TRBD2. With 2 bases clipped from V and 8 bases from J, the junction kept 12 bases outside the gene matches. This CDR3 contains 15 residues. Germline V gene sequence: CDR1 DFQATT, CDR2 SNEGSKA (reference sequence). CDR3 in DNA: TGCAGTGCTAGACACCCTAGCGGTCGGCTGGATGAGCAGTTCTTC. As protein: CSARHPSGRLDEQFF.

Notes on this clone: Germline and junction disagree at one end, which may indicate a read error. The chain uses TRBV7-9 and TRBJ2-3; D is unclear. This CDR3 region has 14 residues. Germline V lookup: CDR1 SEHNR, CDR2 FQNEAQ (reference sequence). The CDR3 nucleotides read TGTACCAGCAGTCAAACGGACGGTACAGATACGCAGTATTTT. Translation gives CTSSQTDGTDTQYF. The full variable domain, completed using reference TRBV7-9 and TRBJ2-3, is DTGVSQNPRHKITKRGQNVTFRCDPISEHNRLYWYRQTLGQGPEFLTYFQNEAQLEKSRLLSDRFSAERPKGSFSTLEIQRTEQGDSAMYLCTSSQTDGTDTQYFGPGTRLTVL.

This clone was seen many times. The rearrangement links TRBV7-9 to TRBJ2-7; 8 bases map to TRBD2. The CDR3 sequence is 13 residues long. Germline-derived CDR1 and CDR2 are SEHNR and FQNEAQ (reference sequence). Germline trimming cut 4 bases from V and 3 bases from J; bases unmatched to any gene: 2. The CDR3 DNA sequence: TGTGCCAGCAGCTCGAGCGGGAGCTACGAGCAGTACTTC. It yields the protein CASSSSGSYEQYF.

This clone appeared many times. The chain recombines TRBV19 with TRBJ1-2; D call uncertain. The CDR3 spans 14 residues. V lost 4 bases and J 0 bases, leaving 9 bases between the germline ends. The germline V gene encodes CDR1 LNHDA and CDR2 SQIVND (reference sequence). CDR3 region: CASSKGLSNYGYTF. DNA of the CDR3: TGTGCCAGTAGTAAAGGACTTTCTAACTATGGCTACACCTTC.

The chain couples TRBV27 to TRBJ2-1; D uncertain. The V and J ends lost 0 bases and 7 bases respectively, with 16 bases between them. Germline CDR1 is MNHEY and CDR2 is SMNVEV (reference sequence). CDR3 length: 16 amino acids. The CDR3 bases are TGTGCCAGCAGTTTATCTGTCCTCCGGATGAGTAATGAGCAGTTCTTC. This codes for CASSLSVLRMSNEQFF.

Only one count was recorded for this clone. This chain uses TRBV11-2 with TRBJ1-2, with 10 bases matching TRBD1. The germline V gene encodes CDR1 SGHAT and CDR2 FQNNGV. This CDR3 spans 13 amino acids. With V trimmed by 4 bases and J by 7 bases, 3 bases remained unmatched. The CDR3 bases are TGTGCCAGCAGCTGGGACAGGGGCGTTGGCTACACCTTC. This translates into CASSWDRGVGYTF.

This clone was counted once. The chain uses TRBV11-3 and TRBJ2-3; D possibly corresponds to TRBD1 (5 bases). The ends were cut back, 9 bases at V and 9 bases at J, with 16 bases in the middle. The germline CDR1 and CDR2 sequences are SGHNT and YENEEA. There are 12 residues in the CDR3. CDR3 in amino acids: CARALSGLTQYF. In nucleotides, the CDR3 is TGTGCCAGGGCCCTCTCAGGGCTCACGCAGTATTTT.

This clone was seen only a few times. The chain carries TRBV25-1 and TRBJ2-3; either TRBD1 or TRBD2 may fit D (5 bases each). Germline lookup yields CDR1 MGHDK and CDR2 SYGVNS. V lost 3 bases, J lost 2 bases, and 9 bases lay in between. The CDR3 consists of 14 residues. The CDR3 region is CASSERGTTDTQYF. The CDR3 DNA reads TGTGCCAGCAGTGAGAGGGGAACCACAGATACGCAGTATTTT.

This clone was observed many times. The genes are TRBV6-5 and TRBJ2-5; D remains unclear. Germline-derived CDR1 and CDR2 are MNHEY and SVGAGI. Trimming stripped 0 bases from V and 5 bases from J, with 7 bases between. The CDR3 totals 13 residues. The CDR3 is CASSYSTRETQYF. CDR3 DNA sequence: TGTGCCAGCAGTTACTCGACAAGGGAGACCCAGTACTTC.

This clone was counted a few times. This rearrangement joins TRBV6-1 to TRBJ2-7; perhaps TRBD1 as D (6 bases). Trimming shortened V by 6 bases and J by 1 base, and 19 bases separated the two germline ends. Germline V lookup: CDR1 MNHNS, CDR2 SASEGT. This CDR3 is 16 amino acids long. CDR3 nucleotide sequence: TGTGCCAGCAGGGACGGCTCCCAACAGGGATCCTACGAGCAGTACTTC. The encoded protein is CASRDGSQQGSYEQYF.

This clone was seen repeatedly, ten times or more. The chain employs TRBV20-1 and TRBJ1-6, with 12 bases fitting TRBD1. There are 15 residues in the CDR3. J lost 10 bases, V lost 3 bases, and 7 bases had no gene match. Germline CDR1 is DFQATT and CDR2 is SNEGSKA (reference sequence). DNA for the CDR3: TGCAGTGCTAGGGGGACAGGGGGCGGTTGGTCACCCCTCCACTTT. It yields the protein CSARGTGGGWSPLHF.

This clone was recorded at least ten times. CDR3 amino acids: CSARTSGRDTQYF. DNA of the CDR3: TGCAGTGCCCGGACTAGCGGGAGAGATACGCAGTATTTT. This chain uses TRBV20-1 with TRBJ2-3, with TRBD2 matching over 13 bases. J was trimmed by 5 bases and V by 6 bases; bases with no gene match: 2. The CDR3 runs to 13 residues. Germline values: CDR1 DFQATT, CDR2 SNEGSKA (reference sequence).

Regarding this clone: A much larger clone sits a single nucleotide away, making a read error possible. The chain couples TRBV4-2 to TRBJ2-7; TRBD2 aligns across 10 bases. J was trimmed by 2 bases and V by 7 bases; bases with no gene match: 17. The CDR3 has 18 residues. CDR1 is LGHNA and CDR2 is YNFKEQ in the germline V gene. This CDR3 reads CASIRTTGRGLAAYEQYF. In DNA, the CDR3 is TGTGCCAGCATCAGAACGACAGGCCGCGGACTAGCGGCCTACGAGCAGTACTTC.

This clone showed up just a few times. A much bigger clone sits one base away, suggesting this may be a read error. The chain couples TRBV29-1 to TRBJ2-2; D may be TRBD1 or TRBD2 (5 bases each). CDR3 length: 16 residues. Trimming pared 4 bases from V and 12 bases from J, leaving 27 bases between. Germline CDR1 and CDR2: SQVTM and ANQGSEA. The CDR3 bases are TGCAGCGTTGTCGGCATCCCGGGGCACAACACCGTGAAGCTGTTTTTT. Its translation: CSVVGIPGHNTVKLFF.

This clone was recorded many times. V gene TRBV6-1 combines with J gene TRBJ2-7; 7 bases agree with TRBD2. J gave up 4 bases and V 6 bases, and 12 bases lay outside the gene matches. Germline-derived CDR1 and CDR2 are MNHNS and SASEGT. This CDR3 spans 15 amino acids. CDR3 protein: CASSPFAGAHYEQYF. The CDR3 DNA sequence: TGTGCCAGCAGCCCGTTCGCGGGAGCGCATTACGAGCAGTACTTC.

The sample holds a few counts of this clone. The genes are TRBV6-2 or TRBV6-3 and TRBJ1-5; TRBD1 aligns across 9 bases. CDR3 length: 15 amino acids. Germline V gives CDR1 MNHEY, CDR2 SVGEGT. The V gene end was trimmed by 5 bases and the J gene end by 2 bases; junction bases not matched to a gene: 4. CDR3 sequence: CASSGDRVGNQPQHF. The CDR3 nucleotides read TGTGCCAGCAGTGGGGACAGGGTAGGCAATCAGCCCCAGCATTTT.

This clone was recorded at least ten times. The genes are TRBV6-1 and TRBJ1-2; D perhaps matches TRBD1 (5 bases). Germline V lookup: CDR1 MNHNS, CDR2 SASEGT. With 6 bases removed from V and 3 bases from J, the gap between germline ends came to 11 bases. CDR3 size: 13 residues. Here the CDR3 DNA reads TGTGCCAGCAGAGCGACAGCCTACTATGGCTACACCTTC. It yields the protein CASRATAYYGYTF.

This clone was observed many times. CDR3: CASLFGQASSYEQYF. As DNA, the CDR3 is TGTGCCAGCCTTTTTGGACAGGCGAGCTCCTACGAGCAGTACTTC. The chain joins TRBV2 to TRBJ2-7, with 7 bases fitting TRBD1. The germline V gene encodes CDR1 SNHLY and CDR2 FYNNEI. The CDR3 runs to 15 residues. V dropped 8 bases and J dropped 0; count of bases not matched to a gene: 10.

This clone was seen repeatedly, ten times or more. This chain links TRBV12-3 or TRBV12-4 with TRBJ2-1; 10 bases are shared with TRBD2. The CDR3 covers 15 residues. V shed 6 bases, J shed 6 bases, and the junction held 8 bases outside the gene matches. The CDR3 spells CASRGGLAEFNEQFF. The CDR3 coding sequence is TGTGCCAGCAGAGGAGGACTAGCGGAATTCAATGAGCAGTTCTTC.

This clone was seen only a few times. The chain uses TRBV15 and TRBJ2-7, with a weak D call TRBD1 (5 bases). The germline gives CDR1 LNHNV, CDR2 YYDKDF (reference sequence). V lost 7 bases and J 3 bases, leaving 19 bases between the germline ends. This CDR3 has 15 residues. CDR3 amino acids: CATIRWTWAVYEQYF. The CDR3 region has the DNA TGTGCCACCATCAGGTGGACATGGGCTGTCTACGAGCAGTACTTC.

This clone showed up many times. The J gene is TRBJ1-1, the V gene TRBV2; D ambiguous. CDR1 and CDR2 from the germline V gene are SNHLY and FYNNEI. V lost 7 bases, J lost 1 base, and 10 bases lay in between. CDR3 length: 13 residues. The CDR3 DNA follows: TGTGCCAGCACCGCCGACGGGAACACTGAAGCTTTCTTT. It is translated as CASTADGNTEAFF.

As concerns this clone: One end of the junction does not line up with germline, which may come from a read error. The V and J genes are TRBV7-2 and TRBJ2-1; TRBD2 is a possible D gene (6 bases). This CDR3 is 13 amino acids long. Germline assignment: CDR1 SGHTA and CDR2 FQGNSA. The CDR3, as DNA: TGTGCCAGCAGTTTAGGAGGGGTCAATGAGCAGTTCTTC. Translated: CASSLGGVNEQFF.